Below, 32 T cell receptor beta chains from the same sample are listed, as sequenced in a study of beta chain features in type 1 diabetes. Study-wide points: Significant though moderate, a shortening of TCRB CDR3s appeared in all four CD4+ subsets of Type 1 diabetes patients.

Antigens of these TCRs are unknown. All of the isolated RNA was reverse transcribed, so expressed TCRB transcripts were sequenced. Profiled with immunoSEQ multiplex PCR; TCRdb holds only in-frame clones, not every one. In the table there are roughly 730,000 clones, roughly 12% of which are singletons. Material for sequencing was naive CD4+ T cells from blood. These receptors originate from a man aged 18-30 years with type 1 diabetes.

This clone appeared a few times. This chain links TRBV10-2 with TRBJ1-2, with unresolved D. V lost 8 bases to trimming and J lost 4 bases, with 11 bases between them. Looked up from germline, CDR1 is WSHSY and CDR2 is SAAADI. The CDR3 is 12 amino acids. The chain's CDR3 is CASGGIAYGYTF. The CDR3 nucleotides read TGCGCCAGCGGTGGAATAGCCTATGGCTACACCTTC.

As DNA, the CDR3 is TGTGCCAGCAGCTATTCTATGGTCAGCAATCAGCCCCAGCATTTT. Protein product: CASSYSMVSNQPQHF. The chain joins TRBV6-5 to TRBJ1-5, with D unclear. Between the trimmed V and J ends, which lost 6 bases and 1 base, there was a span of 13 bases. Germline CDR1 is MNHEY and CDR2 is SVGAGI. The CDR3 loop spans 15 amino acids.

Remarks on this clone: The sample contains more than one DNA sequence encoding this CDR3. CDR3 protein: CASSLGLAGKETQYF. The CDR3 DNA follows: TGTGCCAGCAGCCTAGGACTAGCGGGGAAAGAGACCCAGTACTTC. The rearrangement links TRBV5-4 to TRBJ2-5; TRBD2 matches 12 bases. Germline-derived CDR1 and CDR2 are SGHNT and YYREEE (reference sequence). The CDR3 is 15 residues long. V shed 4 bases and J 3 bases; nucleotides not matched to a gene: 4.

Only a few counts were recorded for this clone. The chain carries TRBV14 and TRBJ2-2; D is tentatively TRBD1 or TRBD2 (5 bases each). In germline, CDR1 is SGHDN, CDR2 FVKESK. This CDR3 comprises 16 residues. Trimming took off 4 bases at V and 3 bases at J, with 15 bases between the two ends. Here the CDR3 reads CASSRPGRGYTGELFF. The CDR3, as DNA: TGTGCCAGCAGCCGACCGGGACGGGGATACACCGGGGAGCTGTTTTTT.

The chain links TRBV27 to TRBJ2-7; D is possibly TRBD1 or TRBD2 (5 bases each). The CDR3 is 15 amino acids. Germline assignment: CDR1 MNHEY and CDR2 SMNVEV (reference sequence). Trimming left V 5 bases short and J 0 bases short, with 14 bases between. The CDR3 loop reads CASSRGRRSSYEQYF. The CDR3 DNA sequence: TGTGCCAGCAGTAGGGGACGGAGAAGCTCCTACGAGCAGTACTTC.

This clone came up a few times. The chain couples TRBV6-6 to TRBJ2-5; D is ambiguous. The CDR3 totals 16 residues. Looked up from germline, CDR1 is MNHNY and CDR2 is SVGAGI (reference sequence). V dropped 0 bases and J dropped 2 bases, with 13 bases sitting between them. DNA of the CDR3: TGTGCCAGCAGTTACTCGAGTGGACCAGGACAAGAGACCCAGTACTTC. Translated, it gives CASSYSSGPGQETQYF.

Comment on this clone: Additional DNA sequences in this sample encode the identical CDR3. The chain combines TRBV7-9 with TRBJ2-5; possibly TRBD2 for D (6 bases). The CDR3 has 14 amino acids. V lost 6 bases and J 5 bases, leaving 16 bases between the germline ends. Germline V CDR1 and CDR2: SEHNR, FQNEAQ (reference sequence). The CDR3: CASSPPGLAETQYF. The CDR3 DNA reads TGTGCCAGCAGTCCTCCGGGGCTAGCGGAGACCCAGTACTTC.

This clone was observed a handful of times. V is TRBV30 and J is TRBJ1-2; D gene ambiguous. V was clipped by 0 bases and J by 8 bases, with 10 bases between them. The germline V gene encodes CDR1 GTSNPN and CDR2 SVGIG (reference sequence). The length of the CDR3 is 12 residues. CDR3 loop: CAWSVEPSGYTF. The CDR3 bases are TGTGCCTGGAGTGTTGAACCGAGCGGCTACACCTTC.

This clone has just a few counts. J is TRBJ2-1 and V is TRBV2; 9 bases fit TRBD1. Losses at the gene ends were 4 bases for V and 8 bases for J; bases not matched to a gene: 6. Germline CDR1 SNHLY, CDR2 FYNNEI. The CDR3 totals 14 residues. This chain's CDR3 is CASSVQGAGDEQFF. CDR3 bases: TGTGCCAGCAGTGTACAGGGGGCGGGGGATGAGCAGTTCTTC.

This clone was observed a few times. As DNA, the CDR3 is TGTGCCTGGAGTGTCGGGCCGGACACTGAAGCTTTCTTT. This gives the protein CAWSVGPDTEAFF. V is TRBV30 and J is TRBJ1-1; D remains unclear. V was pared by 0 bases and J by 3 bases, with 8 bases between. Germline lookup yields CDR1 GTSNPN and CDR2 SVGIG (reference sequence). The CDR3 contains 13 residues.

This clone was seen more than once but under ten times. This chain connects TRBV7-9 to TRBJ2-2, with TRBD1 matching 7 bases. V was clipped by 3 bases and J by 1 base; unmatched bases: 2. The germline V gene encodes CDR1 SEHNR and CDR2 FQNEAQ (reference sequence). This CDR3 is built from 15 residues. CDR3 bases: TGTGCCAGCAGCTTTGGGACAGTGAACACCGGGGAGCTGTTTTTT. Translating gives CASSFGTVNTGELFF.

In this sample, this clone turned up a few times. The chain employs TRBV9 and TRBJ2-7, with 9 bases identical to TRBD1. Germline CDR1 is SGDLS and CDR2 is YYNGEE. The CDR3 is made up of 15 amino acids. The ends lost 0 bases at V and 5 bases at J; junction bases unmatched: 6. CDR3 loop: CASSVGTGEWHEQYF. DNA for the CDR3: TGTGCCAGCAGCGTAGGGACAGGGGAGTGGCACGAGCAGTACTTC.

This CDR3 is CASSEVPTSTDTQYF. CDR3 coding DNA: TGTGCCAGCAGTGAAGTTCCAACTAGCACAGATACGCAGTATTTT. V and J are TRBV6-4 and TRBJ2-3, with D uncertain. The CDR3 has 15 amino acids. Trimming stripped 3 bases from V and 0 bases from J, with 10 bases between. From germline, CDR1 is MRHNA and CDR2 SNTAGT.

Comment on this clone: Other DNA sequences in this specimen translate into the identical CDR3. The chain's CDR3 is CASSPGTGGNQPQHF. The CDR3 coding sequence is TGCGCCAGCAGCCCGGGGACAGGTGGGAATCAGCCCCAGCATTTT. The V and J genes are TRBV5-1 and TRBJ1-5; 8 nucleotides agree with TRBD1. V lost 4 bases, J lost 4 bases, and 7 bases stayed unmatched. The CDR3 extends over 15 amino acids. The germline V gene encodes CDR1 SGHRS and CDR2 YFSETQ.

In this sample, this clone turned up a few times. This rearrangement joins TRBV15 to TRBJ1-4; D gene uncertain. The CDR3 contains 12 residues. Germline CDR1 reads LNHNV; CDR2 reads YYDKDF (reference sequence). Trimming removed 0 bases at V and 8 bases at J, with 4 bases between. CDR3 region: CATSRDREKLFF. The CDR3 nucleotides read TGTGCCACCAGCAGAGATCGCGAAAAACTGTTTTTT.

The chain is built from TRBV7-8 and TRBJ1-4; 7 bases line up with TRBD1. The CDR3 runs to 15 residues. The germline V gene has CDR1 SGHVS and CDR2 FQNEAQ. V was clipped by 2 bases and J by 6 bases; unmatched bases: 6. This chain's CDR3 is CASSLLGTVYEKLFF. The CDR3 bases are TGTGCCAGCAGCTTACTAGGGACAGTCTATGAAAAACTGTTTTTT.

The rearrangement joins TRBV2 to TRBJ2-3; TRBD2 agrees at 8 bases. CDR1 and CDR2 from the germline V gene are SNHLY and FYNNEI. This CDR3 is 15 amino acids long. V lost 6 bases, J lost 1 base, and 6 bases stayed unmatched. The CDR3 loop is CASSNRGGGTDTQYF. DNA for the CDR3: TGTGCCAGCAGCAACCGGGGGGGCGGCACAGATACGCAGTATTTT.

The CDR3 reads CSVDPGQGRNEQFF. For the CDR3, the DNA is TGCAGCGTGGACCCGGGACAGGGTAGAAATGAGCAGTTCTTC. This chain uses TRBV29-1 with TRBJ2-1; 9 bases agree with TRBD1. CDR1 and CDR2 from the germline V gene are SQVTM and ANQGSEA. The junction had 10 bases not matched to a gene; V was cut back by 6 bases and J by 7 bases. This CDR3 spans 14 amino acids.

This clone appeared a few times. The V and J genes are TRBV12-5 and TRBJ2-3; TRBD2 matches 7 bases. V lost 6 bases, J lost 5 bases, and 11 bases stayed unmatched. Germline lookup yields CDR1 LGHNT and CDR2 FRNRAP. The CDR3 runs 15 residues. CDR3 coding DNA: TGTGCTAGTGGACCCGGGACTACTCGAGGAGATACGCAGTATTTT. This gives the protein CASGPGTTRGDTQYF. The whole variable domain, remainder taken from reference TRBV12-5 and TRBJ2-3, is DARVTQTPRHKVTEMGQEVTMRCQPILGHNTVFWYRQTMMQGLELLAYFRNRAPLDDSGMPKDRFSAEMPDATLATLKIQPSEPRDSAVYFCASGPGTTRGDTQYFGPGTRLTVL.

This clone has only a few counts. The chain has TRBV27 and TRBJ2-1; D unclear. Germline-derived CDR1 and CDR2 are MNHEY and SMNVEV (reference sequence). Trimming cost V 3 bases and J 2 bases, with 8 bases left between them. The CDR3 has 14 amino acids. CDR3 sequence (DNA): TGTGCCAGCAGTTTCCGCCCGACCTACAATGAGCAGTTCTTC. Residues: CASSFRPTYNEQFF.

This clone was detected only a few times. CDR3 sequence reads: CASSIDRIYGYTF. In nucleotides, the CDR3 is TGTGCCAGTAGTATAGATCGTATCTATGGCTACACCTTC. V is TRBV19 and J is TRBJ1-2; D call uncertain. The CDR3 is 13 amino acids. V gave up 0 bases and J gave up 4 bases, with 6 bases separating them. From germline, CDR1 is LNHDA and CDR2 SQIVND (reference sequence).

The genes are TRBV7-9 and TRBJ1-1; a weak D match, TRBD1 (6 bases). Germline-derived CDR1 and CDR2 are SEHNR and FQNEAQ (reference sequence). The CDR3 extends over 13 amino acids. V gave up 5 bases and J gave up 3 bases, with 10 bases separating them. The CDR3 sequence is CASSPQGYTEAFF. The CDR3 bases are TGTGCCAGCAGCCCACAGGGCTACACTGAAGCTTTCTTT.

This clone has just a few counts. This sequence joins TRBV4-1 and TRBJ1-1; 8 bases align to TRBD1. J lost 4 bases, V lost 2 bases, and 3 bases had no gene match. The germline gives CDR1 MGHRA, CDR2 YSYEKL. This CDR3 is 14 amino acids long. Written as DNA, the CDR3 is TGCGCCAGCAGCCAATTAACAGGGGGCACTGAAGCTTTCTTT. Residues: CASSQLTGGTEAFF.

This clone has only a few counts. This rearrangement joins TRBV11-2 to TRBJ2-2; D possibly uses TRBD1 or TRBD2 (5 bases each). With 0 bases removed from V and 2 bases from J, the gap between germline ends came to 10 bases. CDR3 length equals 16 residues. CDR1 and CDR2 from the germline V gene are SGHAT and FQNNGV. CDR3 bases: TGTGCCAGCAGCTTAGAAGGGGACGGCAACACCGGGGAGCTGTTTTTT. Its protein product is CASSLEGDGNTGELFF.

This clone was observed a handful of times. The chain combines TRBV5-1 with TRBJ2-4, with 11 bases matching TRBD1. The V and J ends lost 6 bases and 0 bases, in that order; junction bases with no gene match: 8. The CDR3 has 17 residues. Germline CDR1 and CDR2: SGHRS and YFSETQ. The CDR3 DNA is TGCGCCAGCACCCTATCCGGACAGGGGGCAGCCAAAAACATTCAGTACTTC. This sequence encodes CASTLSGQGAAKNIQYF.

This clone was detected a few times. In the same sample, other DNA sequences code for this CDR3. The chain joins TRBV30 to TRBJ1-3, with D unclear. Looked up from germline, CDR1 is GTSNPN and CDR2 is SVGIG (reference sequence). The CDR3 totals 13 residues. V was trimmed by 0 bases and J by 3 bases, leaving 6 bases between them. In DNA form, the CDR3 reads TGTGCCTGGAGTGTACTAGGTGGAAACACCATATATTTT. Its protein is CAWSVLGGNTIYF.

V usage is TRBV7-9 and J usage is TRBJ2-5; D uncertain. CDR1 is SEHNR and CDR2 is FQNEAQ in the germline V gene (reference sequence). The CDR3 has 16 residues. V lost 5 bases and J lost 2, with 18 bases in between. The CDR3 DNA reads as TGTGCCAGCAGCCTGGGGTTGGGCAGAATTCAAGAGACCCAGTACTTC. It encodes CASSLGLGRIQETQYF.

This chain uses TRBV6-6 with TRBJ2-7; no clear D. Germline V gene sequence: CDR1 MNHNY, CDR2 SVGAGI (reference sequence). This CDR3 region has 12 residues. V dropped 5 bases and J dropped 6 bases, with 11 bases sitting between them. As DNA, the CDR3 is TGTGCCAGCAGTCGGGTCCTGGGCGAGCAGTACTTC. It encodes CASSRVLGEQYF.

This clone showed up just a few times. The rearrangement links TRBV7-9 to TRBJ2-7; D not resolved. The germline gives CDR1 SEHNR, CDR2 FQNEAQ (reference sequence). The CDR3 extends over 14 amino acids. Between the trimmed V and J ends, which lost 1 base and 0 bases, there was a span of 7 bases. The CDR3 is CASSLGIGSYEQYF. CDR3 DNA: TGTGCCAGCAGCTTAGGGATAGGCTCCTACGAGCAGTACTTC.

The chain combines TRBV29-1 with TRBJ1-4; D unclear. Germline CDR1 reads SQVTM; CDR2 reads ANQGSEA. The V gene lost 7 bases and the J gene lost 3 bases, with 15 bases spanning the gap. This CDR3 comprises 14 residues. The CDR3 sequence: CSAGGLRSNEKLFF. The CDR3 DNA is TGCAGCGCCGGCGGGCTTCGCTCTAATGAAAAACTGTTTTTT.

This clone showed up just a few times. The rearrangement links TRBV30 to TRBJ1-2; D gene unclear. Germline CDR1 GTSNPN, CDR2 SVGIG (reference sequence). The CDR3 covers 16 residues. V dropped 2 bases and J dropped 4 bases, with 20 bases sitting between them. The CDR3 sequence: CAWSRYSGSPTYGYTF. Written as DNA, the CDR3 is TGTGCCTGGAGTAGGTATTCGGGGAGCCCTACCTATGGCTACACCTTC. The variable domain in full, completed from reference TRBV30 and TRBJ1-2, reads SQTIHQWPATLVQPVGSPLSLECTVEGTSNPNLYWYRQAAGRGLQLLFYSVGIGQISSEVPQNLSASRPQDRQFILSSKKLLLSDSGFYLCAWSRYSGSPTYGYTFGSGTRLTVV.

This clone occurred a few times. The V call is TRBV10-3, the J call TRBJ1-2, with TRBD1 matching over 8 bases. CDR1 ENHRY and CDR2 SYGVKD come from the germline V gene. The CDR3 spans 14 residues. After removal of 6 bases from V and 2 bases from J, the junction contained 5 bases not matched to a gene. The CDR3: CAISQDRANYGYTF. The CDR3 DNA reads TGTGCCATCAGCCAGGACAGGGCGAACTATGGCTACACCTTC.